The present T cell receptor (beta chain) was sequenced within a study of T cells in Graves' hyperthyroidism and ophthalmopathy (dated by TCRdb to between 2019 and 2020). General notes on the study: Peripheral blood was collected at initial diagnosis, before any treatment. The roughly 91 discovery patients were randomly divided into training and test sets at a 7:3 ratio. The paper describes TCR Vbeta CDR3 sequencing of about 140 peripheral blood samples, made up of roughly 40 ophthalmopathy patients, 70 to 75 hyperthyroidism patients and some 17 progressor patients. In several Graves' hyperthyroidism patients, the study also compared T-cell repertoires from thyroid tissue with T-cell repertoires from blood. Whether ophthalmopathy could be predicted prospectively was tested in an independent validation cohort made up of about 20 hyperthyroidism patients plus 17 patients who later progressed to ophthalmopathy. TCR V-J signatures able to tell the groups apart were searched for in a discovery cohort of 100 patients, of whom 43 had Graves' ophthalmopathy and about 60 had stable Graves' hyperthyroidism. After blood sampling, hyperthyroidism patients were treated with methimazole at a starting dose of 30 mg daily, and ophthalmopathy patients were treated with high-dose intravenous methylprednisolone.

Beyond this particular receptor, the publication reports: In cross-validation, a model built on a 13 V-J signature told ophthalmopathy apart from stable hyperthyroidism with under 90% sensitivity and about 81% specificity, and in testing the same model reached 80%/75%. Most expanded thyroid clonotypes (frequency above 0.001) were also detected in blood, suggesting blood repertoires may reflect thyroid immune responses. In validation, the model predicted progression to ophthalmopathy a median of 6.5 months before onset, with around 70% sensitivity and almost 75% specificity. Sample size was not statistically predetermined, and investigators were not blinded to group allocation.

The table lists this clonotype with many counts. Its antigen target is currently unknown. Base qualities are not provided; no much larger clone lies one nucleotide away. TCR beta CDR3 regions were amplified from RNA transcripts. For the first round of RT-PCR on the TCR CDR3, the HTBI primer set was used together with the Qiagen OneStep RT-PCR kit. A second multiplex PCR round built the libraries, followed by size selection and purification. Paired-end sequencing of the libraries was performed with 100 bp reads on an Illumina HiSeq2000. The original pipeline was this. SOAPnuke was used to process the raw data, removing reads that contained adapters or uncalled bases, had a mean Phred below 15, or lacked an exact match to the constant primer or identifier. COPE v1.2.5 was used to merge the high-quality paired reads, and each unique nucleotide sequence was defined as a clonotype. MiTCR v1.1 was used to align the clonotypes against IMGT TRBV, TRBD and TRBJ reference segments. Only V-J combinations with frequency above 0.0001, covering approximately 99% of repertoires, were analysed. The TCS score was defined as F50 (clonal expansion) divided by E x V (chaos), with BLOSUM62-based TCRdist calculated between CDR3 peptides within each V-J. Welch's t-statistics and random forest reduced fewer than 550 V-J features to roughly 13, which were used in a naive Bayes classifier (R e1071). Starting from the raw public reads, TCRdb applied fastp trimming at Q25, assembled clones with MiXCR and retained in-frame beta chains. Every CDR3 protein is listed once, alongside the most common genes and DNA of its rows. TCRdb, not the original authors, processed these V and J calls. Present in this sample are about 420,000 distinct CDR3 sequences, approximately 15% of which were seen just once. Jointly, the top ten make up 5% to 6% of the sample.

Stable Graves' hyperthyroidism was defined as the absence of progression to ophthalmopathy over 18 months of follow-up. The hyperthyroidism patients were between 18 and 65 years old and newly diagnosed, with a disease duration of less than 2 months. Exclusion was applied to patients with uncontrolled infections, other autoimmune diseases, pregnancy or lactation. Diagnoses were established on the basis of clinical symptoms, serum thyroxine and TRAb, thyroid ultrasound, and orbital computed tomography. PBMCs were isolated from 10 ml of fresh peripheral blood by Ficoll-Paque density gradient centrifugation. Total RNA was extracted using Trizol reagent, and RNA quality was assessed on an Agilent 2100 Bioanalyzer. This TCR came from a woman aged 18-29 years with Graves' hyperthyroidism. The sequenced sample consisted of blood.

DNA sequence: TGTGCCAGCAGTTTAGCGCGGGGGGCCGACGCTGGTGGCTACACCTTC. This yields the protein CASSLARGADAGGYTF. Rearrangement joined TRBV12-3 or TRBV12-4 to TRBJ1-2; the D segment could be TRBD1, given 6 matching bases. Its CDR3 holds 16 amino acids, cysteine through phenylalanine. Of all the DNA, just the CDR3 is kept, 48 bases in frame from base 1. Trimming takes 0 bases from V and 7 bases from J, and the germline ends sit 18 bases apart.